One sample yielded the 24 T cell receptor beta chains listed below, sequenced in a study of cytomegalovirus exposure and HLA in healthy donors. Primers included in the PCR were 60 Vbeta and 13 Jbeta primers. Using immunoSEQ multiplex PCR, the repertoire was profiled, and TCRdb retains in-frame clones only, with some absent. The sample records about 100,000 clones, roughly 74% being singletons. The sequencing input was PBMCs. Receptor source: a woman aged 40-49 years in good health and CMV-seronegative.

This clone occurred once. This chain uses TRBV6-5 with TRBJ2-7; D gene unclear. The CDR3 is made up of 11 amino acids. V lost 5 bases and J 7 bases, leaving 9 bases between the germline ends. Germline CDR1 is MNHEY and CDR2 is SVGAGI. In DNA form, the CDR3 reads TGTGCCAGCAGTATCGGTCGTGAGCAGTACTTC. As protein: CASSIGREQYF.

The rearrangement uses TRBV19 and TRBJ1-1, with D uncertain. Germline values: CDR1 LNHDA, CDR2 SQIVND (reference sequence). V lost 2 bases to trimming and J lost 4 bases, with 11 bases between them. The length of the CDR3 is 14 residues. CDR3 nucleotide sequence: TGTGCCAGTAGTATAAGGCGGGATCTCACTGAAGCTTTCTTT. Its protein product is CASSIRRDLTEAFF. The full variable domain, with the rest looked up from reference TRBV19 and TRBJ1-1, is DGGITQSPKYLFRKEGQNVTLSCEQNLNHDAMYWYRQDPGQGLRLIYYSQIVNDFQKGDIAEGYSVSREKKESFPLTVTSAQKNPTAFYLCASSIRRDLTEAFFGQGTRLTVV.

The V and J genes are TRBV4-1 and TRBJ2-5; D unclear. The J call may not be correct, given that the DNA end is closer to TRBJ2-7. Per the germline V gene, CDR1 is MGHRA and CDR2 is YSYEKL. The CDR3 is made up of 13 amino acids. The CDR3 DNA is TGCGCCAGCAGCCTAGCCCTGAGAGACGAGCAGTACTTC. Residues: CASSLALRDEQYF.

The chain employs TRBV18 and TRBJ2-1, with TRBD2 identical over 8 bases. V lost 0 bases, J lost 6 bases, and 10 bases stayed unmatched. The CDR3 has 17 amino acids. Per germline, CDR1 KGHSH and CDR2 LQKENI. The CDR3 loop is CASSPPRSGSSLNEQFF. As DNA, the CDR3 is TGTGCCAGCTCACCACCGAGAAGCGGGAGCTCACTCAATGAGCAGTTCTTC.

The V call is TRBV7-9, the J call TRBJ2-5; TRBD1 might be the D (6 bases). The tail of the sequence fits TRBJ2-7 better, so the J call may be wrong. Germline loops: CDR1 SEHNR, CDR2 FQNEAQ (reference sequence). The CDR3 has 14 residues. CDR3 coding DNA: TGTGCCAGCAGCGTACGACAGGACACCTACGAGCAGTACTTC. This gives the protein CASSVRQDTYEQYF.

This chain links TRBV11-2 with TRBJ2-2, with a possible D match to TRBD2 (6 bases). CDR3 size: 15 residues. Germline V gives CDR1 SGHAT, CDR2 FQNNGV. The ends were cut back, 5 bases at V and 3 bases at J, with 13 bases in the middle. CDR3 coding DNA: TGTGCCAGCAGCCCGATCCGGGGGTACACCGGGGAGCTGTTTTTT. Translating gives CASSPIRGYTGELFF.

For this clone: One end of the junction is discordant with germline, which a read error may explain. This chain connects TRBV7-9 to TRBJ2-7; possibly TRBD1 for D (5 bases). The CDR3 sequence is 16 residues long. CDR1 and CDR2 (germline): SEHNR, FQNEAQ (reference sequence). For the CDR3, the DNA is TGTTCCAGCAGTCCTGAGACAGTGTCAACTTTCTACGAGCAGTACTTC. Encoded protein: CSSSPETVSTFYEQYF.

This clone was picked up a small number of times. As DNA, the CDR3 is TGTGCCAGCAGAGGGACAGCTTCCTACGAGCAGTACTTC. Amino acids: CASRGTASYEQYF. This chain joins TRBV27 and TRBJ2-7; 7 nucleotides align to TRBD1. Germline V gene data show CDR1 as MNHEY and CDR2 as SMNVEV (reference sequence). The junction had 3 bases not matched to a gene; V was cut back by 6 bases and J by 1 base. This CDR3 spans 13 amino acids.

The chain recombines TRBV12-5 with TRBJ1-2, with a tentative D call TRBD1 (6 bases). V lost 1 base to trimming and J lost 6 bases, with 12 bases between them. Germline V gene data show CDR1 as LGHNT and CDR2 as FRNRAP. This CDR3 contains 14 residues. CDR3 in DNA: TGTGCTAGTGGTTTGGCCAGGGGATCCGATGGCTACACCTTC. The encoded protein is CASGLARGSDGYTF.

The chain carries TRBV27 and TRBJ2-1; 8 bases line up with TRBD2. Germline-derived CDR1 and CDR2 are MNHEY and SMNVEV (reference sequence). With 4 bases clipped from V and 3 bases from J, the junction kept 5 bases outside the gene matches. This CDR3 is 15 amino acids long. The CDR3 loop is CASSSRGGFYNEQFF. The CDR3, as DNA: TGTGCCAGCAGTTCTCGGGGGGGCTTCTACAATGAGCAGTTCTTC.

This chain joins TRBV7-2 and TRBJ2-2, with TRBD2 matching 11 bases. Germline CDR1 and CDR2: SGHTA and FQGNSA. The CDR3 extends over 18 amino acids. V dropped 1 base and J dropped 3; count of bases not matched to a gene: 7. The CDR3 spells CASSLGIAGGRYTGELFF. The CDR3, as DNA: TGTGCCAGCAGCTTAGGGATAGCGGGAGGGCGTTACACCGGGGAGCTGTTTTTT.

The chain joins TRBV9 to TRBJ1-4; 8 bases agree with TRBD1. This CDR3 region has 16 residues. Germline values: CDR1 SGDLS, CDR2 YYNGEE. With 5 bases clipped from V and 5 bases from J, the junction kept 11 bases outside the gene matches. The CDR3 DNA reads TGTGCCAGCAGTTCCCCTGGACAGGGTTTAAATGAAAAACTGTTTTTT. This codes for CASSSPGQGLNEKLFF.

This chain links TRBV28 with TRBJ1-1; D gene unclear. The germline CDR1 and CDR2 sequences are MDHEN and SYDVKM. Trimming pared 5 bases from V and 0 bases from J, leaving 10 bases between. This CDR3 is built from 14 residues. CDR3 amino acids: CASSITEMNTEAFF. The CDR3 DNA sequence: TGTGCCAGCAGTATCACCGAGATGAACACTGAAGCTTTCTTT.

The chain couples TRBV6-5 to TRBJ1-3; TRBD1 is a possible D gene (5 bases). Germline values: CDR1 MNHEY, CDR2 SVGAGI. Trimming stripped 5 bases from V and 0 bases from J, with 11 bases between. The CDR3 consists of 15 residues. The DNA of the CDR3 is TGTGCCAGCAGTAGCGGGGCCACCTCTGGAAACACCATATATTTT. Residues: CASSSGATSGNTIYF.

The chain has TRBV19 and TRBJ2-3; D is perhaps TRBD1 (5 bases). CDR1 is LNHDA and CDR2 is SQIVND in the germline V gene (reference sequence). Trimming took 3 bases from V and 3 from J, leaving 13 bases between them. This CDR3 is 15 amino acids long. The CDR3 reads CASSILRVATDTQYF. The CDR3 nucleotides are TGTGCCAGTAGTATCCTCAGGGTGGCGACAGATACGCAGTATTTT.

The rearrangement uses TRBV6-1 and TRBJ2-2; perhaps TRBD1 as D (5 bases). Germline lookup yields CDR1 MNHNS and CDR2 SASEGT. The CDR3 is made up of 13 amino acids. Trimming left V 4 bases short and J 5 bases short, with 8 bases between. The CDR3 coding sequence is TGTGCCAGCAGTGCAGGGTGGACCGGGGAGCTGTTTTTT. It yields the protein CASSAGWTGELFF.

This clone was picked up one time. The rearrangement links TRBV10-3 to TRBJ1-2; possible D gene TRBD1, 6 bases. The germline CDR1 and CDR2 sequences are ENHRY and SYGVKD. With 2 bases removed from V and 3 bases from J, the gap between germline ends came to 16 bases. The CDR3 length is 16 residues. The CDR3 DNA follows: TGTGCCATCAGTGAGCCTACAGGGTTGGGTCACTATGGCTACACCTTC. Residues: CAISEPTGLGHYGYTF.

The chain has TRBV6-6 and TRBJ2-1; maybe TRBD2 (5 bases). This CDR3 is built from 13 residues. Trimming took off 0 bases at V and 9 bases at J, with 9 bases between the two ends. CDR1 is MNHNY and CDR2 is SVGAGI in the germline V gene (reference sequence). This CDR3 is CASSYSGETEQFF. CDR3 DNA: TGTGCCAGCAGTTACTCTGGGGAGACTGAGCAGTTCTTC.

The table lists this clone with a few counts. The chain combines TRBV5-1 with TRBJ2-3; 12 bases align to TRBD2. Germline loops: CDR1 SGHRS, CDR2 YFSETQ. Trimming took 4 bases from V and 4 from J; bases not matched to a gene: 7. The CDR3 has 16 residues. As DNA, the CDR3 is TGCGCCAGCAGCCCAGGACTAGCGGGGCGGGCAGATACGCAGTATTTT. Its translation: CASSPGLAGRADTQYF.

About this clone: Here the CDR3 omits its conserved ending phenylalanine or tryptophan, so a read error is the likely source. J is TRBJ1-2 and V is TRBV19; D is possibly TRBD1 (5 bases). There are 15 residues in the CDR3. CDR1 is LNHDA and CDR2 is SQIVND in the germline V gene (reference sequence). V was cut by 10 bases and J by 4 bases, with 22 bases left in between. The DNA of the CDR3 is TGTGCCACCTCGCTCGACGGGGGAAACCTCTATGGCTACACCCTC. This encodes CATSLDGGNLYGYTL.

V is TRBV7-9 and J is TRBJ2-5, with D possibly matching TRBD1 (6 bases). V was clipped by 7 bases and J by 2 bases, with 14 bases between them. This CDR3 region has 14 residues. Germline V lookup: CDR1 SEHNR, CDR2 FQNEAQ (reference sequence). The CDR3 coding sequence is TGTGCCAGCAACCGCATACAGGGACAAGAGACCCAGTACTTC. Its protein product is CASNRIQGQETQYF.

Notes on this clone: A junction end diverges from the germline sequence, so it may reflect a read error. The J gene is TRBJ2-7, the V gene TRBV7-9; D not certain. The CDR3 has 14 residues. The germline V gene encodes CDR1 SEHNR and CDR2 FQNEAQ (reference sequence). CDR3 loop: CSSSFGVAVDEQYF. CDR3 nucleotide sequence: TGTTCCAGCAGCTTCGGAGTAGCAGTGGACGAGCAGTACTTC.

This clone was picked up one time. J is TRBJ2-5 and V is TRBV7-2, with a weak D call TRBD2 (6 bases). With 5 bases removed from V and 11 bases from J, the gap between germline ends came to 18 bases. CDR1 SGHTA and CDR2 FQGNSA come from the germline V gene. The CDR3 runs to 13 residues. CDR3 amino acids: CASSLIGSNEQYF. CDR3 bases: TGTGCCAGCAGCCTGATCGGGAGCAATGAGCAGTACTTC.

This clone was detected a few times. V gene TRBV6-1 combines with J gene TRBJ2-7, with TRBD1 matching 11 bases. There are 15 residues in the CDR3. Germline CDR1 reads MNHNS; CDR2 reads SASEGT. After removal of 4 bases from V and 9 bases from J, the junction contained 11 bases not matched to a gene. The chain's CDR3 is CASSGTGTGGRRQYF. The DNA for the CDR3 is TGTGCCAGCAGTGGAACCGGGACAGGGGGACGTAGGCAGTACTTC.